Shown below are 25 T cell receptor beta chains from a single sample sequenced in a study of early T cells in non-severe SARS-CoV-2 infection. TCRdb re-derived calls from the 5' RACE reads in MiXCR, one entry per CDR3 protein. The table lists more than 90,000 distinct CDR3 sequences, approximately 13% of them singletons. The sequencing sample was made of whole blood. Receptors were obtained from an adult who was a healthcare worker with PCR-confirmed SARS-CoV-2 infection or an uninfected control (not recorded which).

The chain joins TRBV28 to TRBJ1-4, with D possibly matching TRBD1 (5 bases). CDR1 is MDHEN and CDR2 is SYDVKM in the germline V gene. The V gene lost 7 bases and the J gene lost 9 bases, with 18 bases spanning the gap. The CDR3 runs to 14 residues. For the CDR3, the DNA is TGTGCCAGCACCAGGGCTCCGGCTACCCAAAAACTGTTTTTT. It specifies CASTRAPATQKLFF.

In its sample, this clonotype was seen a few times. The chain has TRBV11-2 and TRBJ2-7; 8 positions match TRBD2. Germline V gives CDR1 SGHAT, CDR2 FQNNGV. The ends lost 3 bases at V and 7 bases at J; junction bases unmatched: 5. The CDR3 is 13 residues long. CDR3 loop: CASSLPGGLEQYF. The CDR3 bases are TGTGCCAGCAGCTTGCCGGGGGGGCTTGAGCAGTACTTC.

The CDR3 DNA reads TGTGCCAGCTCAGGTACAGCTCCCTCCTACAATGAGCAGTTCTTC. Its translation: CASSGTAPSYNEQFF. The chain combines TRBV18 with TRBJ2-1, with no clear D. V lost 5 bases and J lost 0, with 11 bases in between. Germline CDR1 is KGHSH and CDR2 is LQKENI. This CDR3 spans 15 amino acids.

A few counts support this clonotype. The genes are TRBV6-2 or TRBV6-3 and TRBJ2-1; D is perhaps TRBD1 or TRBD2 (5 bases each). The germline gives CDR1 MNHEY, CDR2 SVGEGT. This CDR3 spans 13 amino acids. V was pared by 8 bases and J by 3 bases, with 11 bases between. DNA for the CDR3: TGTGCCAGCCGGGGCGATTACTACAATGAGCAGTTCTTC. Encoded protein: CASRGDYYNEQFF.

This clonotype was counted at least ten times. The chain employs TRBV6-5 and TRBJ2-2; D ambiguous. The CDR3 has 11 amino acids. Germline V gives CDR1 MNHEY, CDR2 SVGAGI. The V end was cut by 2 bases, the J end by 6 bases, with 1 base between. DNA for the CDR3: TGTGCCAGCAGTTACGCCGGGGAGCTGTTTTTT. It codes for CASSYAGELFF.

The sample holds many counts of this clonotype. The rearrangement joins TRBV11-2 to TRBJ1-6; a weak D match, TRBD1 (6 bases). The CDR3 loop spans 16 amino acids. The V gene's germline CDR1 is SGHAT and CDR2 FQNNGV. Trimming took 6 bases from V and 3 from J, leaving 15 bases between them. The CDR3 nucleotides are TGTGCCAGCAGTCCTCGGGGGCCAATCTATAATTCACCCCTCCACTTT. This codes for CASSPRGPIYNSPLHF.

This chain links TRBV7-3 with TRBJ2-5; D uncertain. CDR1 is SGHTA, CDR2 FQGTGA, per germline. Trimming took 1 base from V and 1 from J, leaving 4 bases between them. The CDR3 covers 13 residues. CDR3 region: CASSLKPQETQYF. In DNA, the CDR3 is TGTGCCAGCAGCTTAAAACCCCAAGAGACCCAGTACTTC.

The chain couples TRBV14 to TRBJ2-1; the D is unclear. CDR1 and CDR2 from the germline V gene are SGHDN and FVKESK. V was shortened by 1 base and J by 1 base, with 20 bases between the two germline ends. CDR3 length: 19 residues. The CDR3 region has the DNA TGTGCCAGCAGCCAAGTGTCCCTCCCAGGTATGGGGTCCTACAATGAGCAGTTCTTC. This encodes CASSQVSLPGMGSYNEQFF.

The J gene is TRBJ2-1, the V gene TRBV6-2 or TRBV6-3, with TRBD2 matching 8 bases. V trimming: 0 bases; J trimming: 8 bases; junction bases outside the gene matches: 15. The V gene's germline CDR1 is MNHEY and CDR2 SVGEGT. This CDR3 contains 18 residues. The CDR3 nucleotides read TGTGCCAGCAGTTACTCGAAAGTAGTGGCGGGGGGCTTCGATGAGCAGTTCTTC. Translation: CASSYSKVVAGGFDEQFF.

This clonotype was picked up a small number of times. V usage is TRBV20-1 and J usage is TRBJ1-1; no clear D gene. The CDR3 runs to 12 residues. With 6 bases removed from V and 7 bases from J, the gap between germline ends came to 15 bases. Germline-derived CDR1 and CDR2 are DFQATT and SNEGSKA (reference sequence). The CDR3 reads CSALRPGDEAFF. In DNA form, the CDR3 reads TGCAGTGCCCTTAGACCGGGCGATGAAGCTTTCTTT.

The chain combines TRBV15 with TRBJ2-3; D is possibly TRBD2 (7 bases). CDR1 is LNHNV and CDR2 is YYDKDF in the germline V gene (reference sequence). The CDR3 totals 14 residues. V dropped 8 bases and J dropped 6 bases, with 18 bases sitting between them. CDR3 protein: CATGGGLRPDTQYF. The CDR3 nucleotides are TGTGCCACCGGGGGGGGGCTCCGACCGGATACGCAGTATTTT.

The gene calls are TRBV5-5 and TRBJ1-2; D possibly corresponds to TRBD1 (6 bases). Germline V lookup: CDR1 SGHKS, CDR2 YYEKEE (reference sequence). The germline V and J ends were trimmed by 0 bases and 4 bases, with 13 bases remaining between them. This CDR3 is built from 15 residues. The CDR3 spells CASSLAVGDIYGYTF. CDR3 nucleotide sequence: TGTGCCAGCAGCTTGGCTGTGGGGGACATCTATGGCTACACCTTC.

This clonotype turned up a few times. J is TRBJ1-2 and V is TRBV2; D is uncertain. The germline CDR1 and CDR2 sequences are SNHLY and FYNNEI. This CDR3 spans 13 amino acids. V shed 3 bases and J shed 3 bases, with 8 bases lying between them. The CDR3, as DNA: TGTGCCAGCAGTGAGATATCGGACTATGGCTACACCTTC. This sequence encodes CASSEISDYGYTF.

This clonotype was counted between two and nine times. The CDR3 region is CASSPRRGGAYEQYF. The DNA for the CDR3 is TGTGCCAGCAGCCCCAGAAGGGGGGGCGCCTACGAGCAGTACTTC. The chain carries TRBV27 and TRBJ2-7, with D perhaps matching TRBD2 (7 bases). V was shortened by 6 bases and J by 2 bases, with 17 bases between the two germline ends. There are 15 residues in the CDR3. Germline lookup yields CDR1 MNHEY and CDR2 SMNVEV (reference sequence).

This clonotype occurred a few times. V usage is TRBV11-2 and J usage is TRBJ1-1; a possible D gene is TRBD1 (5 bases). Germline V gene data show CDR1 as SGHAT and CDR2 as FQNNGV. The CDR3 is made up of 15 amino acids. Trimming removed 5 bases at V and 1 base at J, with 14 bases between. CDR3 sequence (DNA): TGTGCCAGCAGCCCTCCCGGCGGGGGGAACACTGAAGCTTTCTTT. It is translated as CASSPPGGGNTEAFF.

This clonotype showed up many times. V gene TRBV12-3 or TRBV12-4 combines with J gene TRBJ1-2; 7 bases align to TRBD1. V lost 4 bases, J lost 1 base, and 6 bases stayed unmatched. The CDR3 consists of 15 residues. The CDR3 nucleotides are TGTGCCAGCAGTTCCCGGACAGGCCTTAACTATGGCTACACCTTC. Protein: CASSSRTGLNYGYTF.

This clonotype was detected only a few times. This chain links TRBV2 with TRBJ2-7, with 8 bases that match TRBD1. V lost 8 bases and J lost 4; bases outside the gene matches: 7. The CDR3 consists of 13 residues. Germline loops: CDR1 SNHLY, CDR2 FYNNEI. The CDR3 DNA sequence: TGTGCCAGCGGATGGACAGGGCCTTACGAGCAGTACTTC. Its protein is CASGWTGPYEQYF.

The J gene is TRBJ1-3, the V gene TRBV7-6, with TRBD1 identical over 7 bases. Germline CDR1 reads SGHVS; CDR2 reads FNYEAQ. The CDR3 runs to 17 residues. V lost 5 bases and J lost 0; bases outside the gene matches: 10. CDR3 protein: CASSHLEGAFSGNTIYF. The CDR3 bases are TGTGCCAGCAGCCACCTCGAGGGGGCCTTCTCTGGAAACACCATATATTTT.

This clonotype was seen a few times. V gene TRBV3-1 combines with J gene TRBJ1-1, with a tentative D call TRBD1 (5 bases). V was cut by 4 bases and J by 2 bases, with 14 bases left in between. Germline V gives CDR1 LGHDT, CDR2 YNNKEL (reference sequence). The CDR3 loop spans 15 amino acids. As DNA, the CDR3 is TGTGCCAGCAGCCCCCACGGGACTGCCAACACTGAAGCTTTCTTT. Amino acids: CASSPHGTANTEAFF. Supplemented by reference TRBV3-1 and TRBJ1-1, the full variable domain reads DTAVSQTPKYLVTQMGNDKSIKCEQNLGHDTMYWYKQDSKKFLKIMFSYNNKELIINETVPNRFSPKSPDKAHLNLHINSLELGDSAVYFCASSPHGTANTEAFFGQGTRLTVV.

The sample holds many counts of this clonotype. The rearrangement uses TRBV2 and TRBJ1-2, with a tentative D call TRBD1 (5 bases). The CDR3 spans 15 residues. Trimming removed 0 bases at V and 11 bases at J, with 19 bases between. Germline V lookup: CDR1 SNHLY, CDR2 FYNNEI. CDR3 loop: CASSEALGRQGVYTF. In DNA, the CDR3 is TGTGCCAGCAGTGAAGCGCTAGGCAGGCAAGGGGTATACACCTTC.

The chain joins TRBV5-4 to TRBJ2-7; 9 nucleotides match TRBD1. V dropped 3 bases and J dropped 6; count of bases not matched to a gene: 7. Per germline, CDR1 SGHNT and CDR2 YYREEE (reference sequence). The CDR3 is 14 residues long. Here the CDR3 reads CASSSGTGSGEQYF. In DNA form, the CDR3 reads TGTGCCAGCAGCTCCGGGACAGGGAGTGGCGAGCAGTACTTC.

The V call is TRBV4-1, the J call TRBJ2-1; D unresolved. The CDR3 extends over 13 amino acids. Trimming cost V 5 bases and J 8 bases, with 13 bases left between them. CDR1 and CDR2 (germline): MGHRA, YSYEKL. DNA for the CDR3: TGCGCCAGCAGCTACCGACCCCTCGATGAGCAGTTCTTC. This sequence encodes CASSYRPLDEQFF.

The chain combines TRBV6-1 with TRBJ2-5; D is possibly TRBD1 or TRBD2 (5 bases each). The length of the CDR3 is 13 residues. V was cut by 7 bases and J by 4 bases, with 13 bases left in between. In germline, CDR1 is MNHNS, CDR2 SASEGT. The CDR3 here is CASTLRGVETQYF. CDR3 DNA sequence: TGTGCCAGCACCCTCCGGGGCGTAGAGACCCAGTACTTC.

This clonotype was found many times. The rearrangement uses TRBV11-2 and TRBJ2-7; possibly TRBD1 for D (5 bases). Germline V gene lookup returns CDR1 SGHAT and CDR2 FQNNGV. Trimming removed 2 bases at V and 0 bases at J, with 8 bases between. The CDR3 covers 14 residues. CDR3 nucleotide sequence: TGTGCCAGCAGCTTACACAGGAGCTCCTACGAGCAGTACTTC. Translating gives CASSLHRSSYEQYF.

This clonotype was found many times. The chain joins TRBV5-4 to TRBJ2-5; 7 positions match TRBD2. Germline-derived CDR1 and CDR2 are SGHNT and YYREEE (reference sequence). The V gene end was trimmed by 1 base and the J gene end by 2 bases; junction bases not matched to a gene: 2. The CDR3 is 14 amino acids. CDR3: CASSLRLAQETQYF. The CDR3 nucleotides read TGTGCCAGCAGCTTGAGACTAGCACAAGAGACCCAGTACTTC.